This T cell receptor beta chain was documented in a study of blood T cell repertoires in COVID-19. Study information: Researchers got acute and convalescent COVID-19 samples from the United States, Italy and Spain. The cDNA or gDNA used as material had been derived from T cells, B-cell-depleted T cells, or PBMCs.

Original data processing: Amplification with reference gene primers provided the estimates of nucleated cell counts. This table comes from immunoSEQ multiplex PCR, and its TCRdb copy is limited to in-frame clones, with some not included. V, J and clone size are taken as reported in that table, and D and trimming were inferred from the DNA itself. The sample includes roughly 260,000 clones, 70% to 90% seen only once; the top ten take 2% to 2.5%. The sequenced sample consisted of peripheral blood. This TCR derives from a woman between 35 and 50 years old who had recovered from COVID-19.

For the CDR3, the DNA is TGTGCCAGCTCACCACCAGTTTCTAGGGGCAATGAGCAGTTCTTC. Translating gives CASSPPVSRGNEQFF. This chain joins TRBV18 and TRBJ2-1; a weak D match, TRBD1 (5 bases). The CDR3 covers 15 residues. V lost 0 bases and J lost 6, with 12 bases in between. Germline CDR1 reads KGHSH; CDR2 reads LQKENI.